This T cell receptor (beta chain) was retrieved from a study of stem cell transplantation in POMP-related autoinflammatory disease. This CDR3 region has 17 residues. V shed 3 bases, J shed 0 bases, and the junction held 7 bases outside the gene matches. Germline-derived CDR1 and CDR2 are SGHTS and YDEGEE. The assay was immunoSEQ multiplex PCR, and TCRdb's table has in-frame clones only and misses some. The sample includes some 69,000 clones, approximately 91% seen only once; the top ten take around 0.66%. The source is a human patient with POMP-related autoinflammation and immune dysregulation (PRAID). Some T cells may have come from the graft donor. The sample consisted of CD4+ T cells from PBMCs, taken after stem cell transplantation. This chain links TRBV5-8 with TRBJ1-4, with 8 nucleotides matching TRBD1. CDR3 residues: CASSSYRGFATNEKLFF. CDR3 nucleotides: TGTGCCAGCAGCTCTTACAGGGGGTTTGCAACTAATGAAAAACTGTTTTTT.